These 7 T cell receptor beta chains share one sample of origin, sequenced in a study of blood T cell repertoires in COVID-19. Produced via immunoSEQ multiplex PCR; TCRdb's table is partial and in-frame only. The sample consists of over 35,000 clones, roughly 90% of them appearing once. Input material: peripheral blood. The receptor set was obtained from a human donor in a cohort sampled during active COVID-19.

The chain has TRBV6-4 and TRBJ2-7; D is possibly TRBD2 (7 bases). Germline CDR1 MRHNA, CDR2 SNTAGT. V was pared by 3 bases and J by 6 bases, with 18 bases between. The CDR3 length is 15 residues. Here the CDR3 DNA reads TGTGCCAGCAGTGAGTCCAGGGGAGGGTTTAGCGAGCAGTACTTC. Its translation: CASSESRGGFSEQYF.

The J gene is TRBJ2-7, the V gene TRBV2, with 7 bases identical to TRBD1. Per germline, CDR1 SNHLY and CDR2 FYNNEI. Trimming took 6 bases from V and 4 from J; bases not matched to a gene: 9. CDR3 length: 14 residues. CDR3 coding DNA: TGTGCCAGCAGCGTTAACAGGGGTGGTTACGAGCAGTACTTC. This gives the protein CASSVNRGGYEQYF.

Here the CDR3 reads CASSPRDGGGDTQYF. As DNA, the CDR3 is TGCGCCAGCAGCCCGCGGGACGGAGGTGGGGATACGCAGTATTTT. The chain uses TRBV5-1 and TRBJ2-3, with TRBD2 as a possible D gene (6 bases). Germline-derived CDR1 and CDR2 are SGHRS and YFSETQ. V shed 4 bases and J shed 6 bases, with 18 bases lying between them. The CDR3 runs to 15 residues.

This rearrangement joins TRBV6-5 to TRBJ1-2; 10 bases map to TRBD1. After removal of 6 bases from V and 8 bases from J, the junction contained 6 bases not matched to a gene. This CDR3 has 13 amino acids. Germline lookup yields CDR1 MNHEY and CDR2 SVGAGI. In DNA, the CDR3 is TGTGCCAGCAGGGAGACAGGGGGCCTGGGCTACACCTTC. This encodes CASRETGGLGYTF.

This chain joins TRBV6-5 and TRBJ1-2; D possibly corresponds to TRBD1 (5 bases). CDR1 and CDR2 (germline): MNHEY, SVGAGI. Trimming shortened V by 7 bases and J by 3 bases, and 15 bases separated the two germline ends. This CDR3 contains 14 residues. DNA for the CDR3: TGTGCCAGCACCAACGGGGGGAGGGACTATGGCTACACCTTC. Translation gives CASTNGGRDYGYTF.

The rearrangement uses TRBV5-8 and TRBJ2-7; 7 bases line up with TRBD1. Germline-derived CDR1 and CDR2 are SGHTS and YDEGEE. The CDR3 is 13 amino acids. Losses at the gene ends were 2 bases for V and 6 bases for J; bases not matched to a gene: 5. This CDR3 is CASSFLTGVEQYF. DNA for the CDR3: TGTGCCAGCAGCTTCCTCACAGGGGTCGAGCAGTACTTC.

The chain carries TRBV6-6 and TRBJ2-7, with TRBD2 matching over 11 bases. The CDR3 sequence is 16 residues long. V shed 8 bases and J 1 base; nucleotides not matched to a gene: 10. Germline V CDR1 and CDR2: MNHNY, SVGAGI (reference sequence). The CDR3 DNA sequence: TGTGCCAGCCGTGGACTAGCGGGCCTTCAATCCTACGAGCAGTACTTC. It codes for CASRGLAGLQSYEQYF.